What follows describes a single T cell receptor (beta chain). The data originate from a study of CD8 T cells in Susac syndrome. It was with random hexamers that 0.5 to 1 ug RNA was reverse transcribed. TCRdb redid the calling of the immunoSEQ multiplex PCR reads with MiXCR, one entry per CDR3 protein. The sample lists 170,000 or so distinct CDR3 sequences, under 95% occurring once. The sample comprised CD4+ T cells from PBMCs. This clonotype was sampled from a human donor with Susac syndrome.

The CDR3 region has the DNA TGTGCCAGCAGCCCCAGGGGGCCTAATCAGCCCCAGCATTTT. This encodes CASSPRGPNQPQHF. The V gene is TRBV9, the J gene TRBJ1-5; 8 bases align to TRBD1. Trimming took 4 bases from V and 4 from J; bases not matched to a gene: 4. CDR1 and CDR2 from the germline V gene are SGDLS and YYNGEE. The CDR3 has 14 residues. Looking up the rest from reference TRBV9 and TRBJ1-5 gives the full variable domain: DSGVTQTPKHLITATGQRVTLRCSPRSGDLSVYWYQQSLDQGLQFLIQYYNGEERAKGNILERFSAQQFPDLHSELNLSSLELGDSALYFCASSPRGPNQPQHFGDGTRLSIL.